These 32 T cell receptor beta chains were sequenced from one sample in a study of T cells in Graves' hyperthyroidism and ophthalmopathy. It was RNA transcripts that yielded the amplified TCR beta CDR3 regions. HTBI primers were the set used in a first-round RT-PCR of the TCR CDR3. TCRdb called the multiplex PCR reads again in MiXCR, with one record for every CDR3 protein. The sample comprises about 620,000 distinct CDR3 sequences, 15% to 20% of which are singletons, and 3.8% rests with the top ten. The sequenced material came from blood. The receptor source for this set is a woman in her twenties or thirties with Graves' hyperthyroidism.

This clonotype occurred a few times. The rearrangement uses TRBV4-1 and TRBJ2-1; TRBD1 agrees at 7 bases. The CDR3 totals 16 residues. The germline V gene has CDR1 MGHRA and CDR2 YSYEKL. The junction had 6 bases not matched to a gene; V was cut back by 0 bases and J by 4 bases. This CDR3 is CASSQEGQGVYNEQFF. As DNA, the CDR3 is TGCGCCAGCAGCCAAGAGGGGCAGGGGGTATACAATGAGCAGTTCTTC.

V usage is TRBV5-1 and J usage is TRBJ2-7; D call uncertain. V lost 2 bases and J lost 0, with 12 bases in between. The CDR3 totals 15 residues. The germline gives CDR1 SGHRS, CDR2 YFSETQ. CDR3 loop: CASSFTASSSYEQYF. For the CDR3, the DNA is TGCGCCAGCAGCTTTACAGCGAGTAGCTCCTACGAGCAGTACTTC.

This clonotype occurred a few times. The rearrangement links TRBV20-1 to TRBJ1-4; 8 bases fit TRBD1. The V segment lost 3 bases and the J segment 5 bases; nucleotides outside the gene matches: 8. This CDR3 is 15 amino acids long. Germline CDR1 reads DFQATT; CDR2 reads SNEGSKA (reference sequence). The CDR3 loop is CSASNWDRTNEKLFF. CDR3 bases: TGCAGTGCTAGTAATTGGGACAGGACAAATGAAAAACTGTTTTTT.

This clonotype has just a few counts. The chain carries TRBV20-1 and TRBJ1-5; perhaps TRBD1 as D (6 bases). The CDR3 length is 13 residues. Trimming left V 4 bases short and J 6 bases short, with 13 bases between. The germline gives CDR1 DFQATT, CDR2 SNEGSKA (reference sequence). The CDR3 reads CSATGDGSQPQHF. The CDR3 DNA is TGCAGTGCTACAGGGGATGGGAGTCAGCCCCAGCATTTT.

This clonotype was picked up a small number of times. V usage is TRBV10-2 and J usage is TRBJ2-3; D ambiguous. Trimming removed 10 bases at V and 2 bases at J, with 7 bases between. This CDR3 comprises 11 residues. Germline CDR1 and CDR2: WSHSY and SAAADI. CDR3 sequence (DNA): TGCGCCACACAGTACACAGATACGCAGTATTTT. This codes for CATQYTDTQYF.

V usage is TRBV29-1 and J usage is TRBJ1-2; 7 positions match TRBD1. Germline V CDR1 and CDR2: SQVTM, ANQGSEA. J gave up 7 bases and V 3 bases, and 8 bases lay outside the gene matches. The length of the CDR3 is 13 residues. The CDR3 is CSVERQGSSGYTF. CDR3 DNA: TGCAGCGTTGAGCGACAGGGATCATCTGGCTACACCTTC.

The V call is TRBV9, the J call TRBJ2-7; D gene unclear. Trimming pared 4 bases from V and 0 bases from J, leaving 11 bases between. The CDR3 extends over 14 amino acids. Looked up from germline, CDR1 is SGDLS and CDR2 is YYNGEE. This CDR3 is CASSPPHSSYEQYF. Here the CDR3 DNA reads TGTGCCAGCAGCCCCCCCCATAGCTCCTACGAGCAGTACTTC.

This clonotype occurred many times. Here the CDR3 reads CASRPRGGRPYEQYF. The CDR3 DNA is TGTGCCAGCAGACCCCGGGGAGGGCGTCCCTACGAGCAGTACTTC. This chain links TRBV6-1 with TRBJ2-7; 7 bases agree with TRBD2. Germline trimming cut 6 bases from V and 2 bases from J; bases unmatched to any gene: 10. This CDR3 is 15 amino acids long. From germline, CDR1 is MNHNS and CDR2 SASEGT.

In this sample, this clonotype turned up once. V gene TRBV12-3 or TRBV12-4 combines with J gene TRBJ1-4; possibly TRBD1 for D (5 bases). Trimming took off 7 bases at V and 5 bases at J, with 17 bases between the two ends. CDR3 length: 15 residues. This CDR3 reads CASKPGAALNEKLFF. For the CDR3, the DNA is TGTGCCAGCAAACCCGGGGCGGCGTTAAATGAAAAACTGTTTTTT.

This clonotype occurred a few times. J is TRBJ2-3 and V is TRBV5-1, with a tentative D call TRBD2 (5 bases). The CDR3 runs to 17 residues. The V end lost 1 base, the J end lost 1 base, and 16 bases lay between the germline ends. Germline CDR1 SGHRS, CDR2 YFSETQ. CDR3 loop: CASSLYAGGSGTDTQYF. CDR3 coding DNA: TGCGCCAGCAGCTTGTACGCGGGCGGTTCAGGCACAGATACGCAGTATTTT.

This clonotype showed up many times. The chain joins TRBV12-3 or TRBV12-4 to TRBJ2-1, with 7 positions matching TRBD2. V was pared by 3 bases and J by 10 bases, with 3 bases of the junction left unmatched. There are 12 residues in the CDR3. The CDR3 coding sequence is TGTGCCAGCAGTTTTGCTAGCGGCGAGCAGTTCTTC. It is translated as CASSFASGEQFF.

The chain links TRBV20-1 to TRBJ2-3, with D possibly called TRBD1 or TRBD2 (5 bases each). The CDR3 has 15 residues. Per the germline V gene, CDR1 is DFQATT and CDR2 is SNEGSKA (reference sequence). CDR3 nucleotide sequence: TGCAGCATCACCTCTGGGGGTACTAGCACAGATACGCAGTATTTT. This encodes CSITSGGTSTDTQYF.

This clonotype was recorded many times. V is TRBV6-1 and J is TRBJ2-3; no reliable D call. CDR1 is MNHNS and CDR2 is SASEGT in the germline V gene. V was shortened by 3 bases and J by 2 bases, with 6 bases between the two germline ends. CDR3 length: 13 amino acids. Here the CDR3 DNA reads TGTGCCAGCAGTGACCAGGACACAGATACGCAGTATTTT. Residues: CASSDQDTDTQYF.

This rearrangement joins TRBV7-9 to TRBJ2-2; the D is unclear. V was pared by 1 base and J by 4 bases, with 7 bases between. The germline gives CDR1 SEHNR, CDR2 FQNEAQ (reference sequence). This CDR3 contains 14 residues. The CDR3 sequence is CASSLVVTTGELFF. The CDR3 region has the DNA TGTGCCAGCAGCTTAGTGGTAACCACCGGGGAGCTGTTTTTT.

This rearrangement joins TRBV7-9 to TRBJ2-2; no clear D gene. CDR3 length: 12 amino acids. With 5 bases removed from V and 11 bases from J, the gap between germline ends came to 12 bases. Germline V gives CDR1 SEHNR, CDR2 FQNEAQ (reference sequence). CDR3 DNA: TGTGCCAGCAGCCCGAGCCCCCCCGAGCTGTTTTTT. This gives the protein CASSPSPPELFF. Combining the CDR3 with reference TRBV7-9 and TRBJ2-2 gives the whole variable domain DTGVSQNPRHKITKRGQNVTFRCDPISEHNRLYWYRQTLGQGPEFLTYFQNEAQLEKSRLLSDRFSAERPKGSFSTLEIQRTEQGDSAMYLCASSPSPPELFFGEGSRLTVL.

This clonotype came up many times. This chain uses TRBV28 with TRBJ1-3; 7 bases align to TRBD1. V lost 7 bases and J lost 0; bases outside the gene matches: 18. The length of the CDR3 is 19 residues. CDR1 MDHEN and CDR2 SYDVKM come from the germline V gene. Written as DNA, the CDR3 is TGTGCCAGCACTTCGGGACAGTTGCCCTCTCGGCTCTCTGGAAACACCATATATTTT. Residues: CASTSGQLPSRLSGNTIYF.

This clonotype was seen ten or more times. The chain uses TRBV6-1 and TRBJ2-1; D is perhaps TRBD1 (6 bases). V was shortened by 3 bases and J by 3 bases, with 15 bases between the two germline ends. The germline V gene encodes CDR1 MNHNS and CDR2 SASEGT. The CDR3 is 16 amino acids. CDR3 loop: CASSDRRQAGYNEQFF. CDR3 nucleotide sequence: TGTGCCAGCAGTGACCGCCGACAGGCAGGCTACAATGAGCAGTTCTTC.

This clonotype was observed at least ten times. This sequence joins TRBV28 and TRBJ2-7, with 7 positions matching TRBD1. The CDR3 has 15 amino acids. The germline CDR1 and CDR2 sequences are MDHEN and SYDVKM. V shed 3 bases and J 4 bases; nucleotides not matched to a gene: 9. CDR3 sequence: CASSFYRGTGYEQYF. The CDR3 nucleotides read TGTGCCAGCAGTTTTTACAGGGGTACAGGGTACGAGCAGTACTTC.

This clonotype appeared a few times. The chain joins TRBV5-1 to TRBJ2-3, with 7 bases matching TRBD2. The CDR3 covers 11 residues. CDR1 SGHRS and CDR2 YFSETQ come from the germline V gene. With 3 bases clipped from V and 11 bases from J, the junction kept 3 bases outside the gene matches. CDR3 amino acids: CASSWGGMQYF. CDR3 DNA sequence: TGCGCCAGCAGCTGGGGGGGTATGCAGTATTTT.

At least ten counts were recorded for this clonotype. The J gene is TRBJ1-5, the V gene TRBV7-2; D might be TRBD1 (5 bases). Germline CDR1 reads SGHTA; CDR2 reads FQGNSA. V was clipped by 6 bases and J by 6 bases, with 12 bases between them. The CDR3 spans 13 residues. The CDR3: CASSVGGGQPQHF. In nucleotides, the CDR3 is TGTGCCAGCAGTGTTGGGGGAGGTCAGCCCCAGCATTTT.

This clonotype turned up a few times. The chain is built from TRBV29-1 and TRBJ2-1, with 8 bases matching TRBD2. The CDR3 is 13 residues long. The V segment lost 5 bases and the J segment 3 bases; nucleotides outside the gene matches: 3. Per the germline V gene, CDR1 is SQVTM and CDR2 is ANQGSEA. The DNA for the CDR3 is TGCAGCGTTAGCGGGAGAGGCTACAATGAGCAGTTCTTC. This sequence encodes CSVSGRGYNEQFF.

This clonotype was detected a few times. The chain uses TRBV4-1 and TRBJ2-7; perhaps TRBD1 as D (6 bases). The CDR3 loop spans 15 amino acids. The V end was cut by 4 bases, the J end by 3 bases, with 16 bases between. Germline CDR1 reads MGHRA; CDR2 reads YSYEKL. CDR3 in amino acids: CASSLLPGHLYEQYF. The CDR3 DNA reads TGCGCCAGCAGCCTCTTACCGGGACATCTCTACGAGCAGTACTTC.

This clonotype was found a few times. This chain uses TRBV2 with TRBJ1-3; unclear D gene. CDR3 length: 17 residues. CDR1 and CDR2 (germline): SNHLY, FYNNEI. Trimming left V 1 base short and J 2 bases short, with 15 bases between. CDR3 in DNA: TGTGCCAGCAGTGAAGGCCCCGTTGAACCAACTGGAAACACCATATATTTT. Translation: CASSEGPVEPTGNTIYF.

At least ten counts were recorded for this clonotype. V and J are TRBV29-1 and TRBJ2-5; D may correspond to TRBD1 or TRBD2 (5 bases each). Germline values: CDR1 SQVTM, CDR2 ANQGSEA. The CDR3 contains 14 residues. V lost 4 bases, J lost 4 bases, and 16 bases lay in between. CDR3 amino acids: CSVVSGTGRETQYF. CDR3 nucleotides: TGCAGCGTTGTATCGGGTACGGGGCGAGAGACCCAGTACTTC.

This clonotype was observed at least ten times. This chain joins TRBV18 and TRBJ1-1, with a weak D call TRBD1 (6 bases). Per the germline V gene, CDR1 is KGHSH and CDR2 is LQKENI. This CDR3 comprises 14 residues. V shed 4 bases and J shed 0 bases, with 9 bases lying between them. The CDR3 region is CASSRTALNTEAFF. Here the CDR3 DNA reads TGTGCCAGCTCACGGACAGCCTTGAACACTGAAGCTTTCTTT.

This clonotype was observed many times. CDR3 DNA: TGTGCCAGCAGCTTAGCGGAATCCTACAATGAGCAGTTCTTC. It translates to CASSLAESYNEQFF. The chain is built from TRBV7-9 and TRBJ2-1; D is ambiguous. Germline V gene data show CDR1 as SEHNR and CDR2 as FQNEAQ (reference sequence). V was clipped by 0 bases and J by 1 base, with 4 bases between them. The CDR3 length is 14 residues.

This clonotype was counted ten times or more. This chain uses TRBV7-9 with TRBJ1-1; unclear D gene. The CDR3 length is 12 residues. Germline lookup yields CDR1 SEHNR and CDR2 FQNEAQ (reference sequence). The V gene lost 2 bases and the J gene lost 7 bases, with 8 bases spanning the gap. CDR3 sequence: CASSLKDLEAFF. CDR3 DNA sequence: TGTGCCAGCAGCTTAAAGGACCTTGAAGCTTTCTTT.

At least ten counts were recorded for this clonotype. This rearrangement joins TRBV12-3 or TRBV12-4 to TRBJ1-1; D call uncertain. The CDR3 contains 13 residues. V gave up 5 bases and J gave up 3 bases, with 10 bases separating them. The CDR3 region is CASSPSDYTEAFF. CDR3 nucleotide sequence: TGTGCCAGCAGTCCGTCAGACTACACTGAAGCTTTCTTT.

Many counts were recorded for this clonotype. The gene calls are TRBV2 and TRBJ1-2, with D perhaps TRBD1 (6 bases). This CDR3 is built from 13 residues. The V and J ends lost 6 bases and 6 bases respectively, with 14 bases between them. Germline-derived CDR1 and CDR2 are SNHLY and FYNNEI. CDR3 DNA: TGTGCCAGCAGAAGGACAGCGAGTGATGGCTACACCTTC. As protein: CASRRTASDGYTF.

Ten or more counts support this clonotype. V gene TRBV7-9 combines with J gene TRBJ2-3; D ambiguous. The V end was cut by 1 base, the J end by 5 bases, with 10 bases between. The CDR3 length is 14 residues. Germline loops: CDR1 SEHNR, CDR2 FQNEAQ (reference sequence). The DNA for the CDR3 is TGTGCCAGCAGCTTAGTAACGACCAAAGATACGCAGTATTTT. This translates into CASSLVTTKDTQYF. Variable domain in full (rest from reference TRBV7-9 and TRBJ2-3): DTGVSQNPRHKITKRGQNVTFRCDPISEHNRLYWYRQTLGQGPEFLTYFQNEAQLEKSRLLSDRFSAERPKGSFSTLEIQRTEQGDSAMYLCASSLVTTKDTQYFGPGTRLTVL.

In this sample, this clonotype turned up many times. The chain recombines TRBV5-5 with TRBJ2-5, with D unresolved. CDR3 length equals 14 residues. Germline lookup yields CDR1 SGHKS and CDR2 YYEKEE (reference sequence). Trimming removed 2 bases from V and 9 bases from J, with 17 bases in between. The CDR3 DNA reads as TGTGCCAGCAGCTTCCGTGGCAGGTTCGAGGCCCAGTACTTC. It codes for CASSFRGRFEAQYF.

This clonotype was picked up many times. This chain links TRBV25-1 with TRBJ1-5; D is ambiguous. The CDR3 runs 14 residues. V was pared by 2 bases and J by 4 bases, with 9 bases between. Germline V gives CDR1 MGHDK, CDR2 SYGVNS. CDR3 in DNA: TGTGCCAGCAGTGAACACGGGGTGAATCAGCCCCAGCATTTT. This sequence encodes CASSEHGVNQPQHF.